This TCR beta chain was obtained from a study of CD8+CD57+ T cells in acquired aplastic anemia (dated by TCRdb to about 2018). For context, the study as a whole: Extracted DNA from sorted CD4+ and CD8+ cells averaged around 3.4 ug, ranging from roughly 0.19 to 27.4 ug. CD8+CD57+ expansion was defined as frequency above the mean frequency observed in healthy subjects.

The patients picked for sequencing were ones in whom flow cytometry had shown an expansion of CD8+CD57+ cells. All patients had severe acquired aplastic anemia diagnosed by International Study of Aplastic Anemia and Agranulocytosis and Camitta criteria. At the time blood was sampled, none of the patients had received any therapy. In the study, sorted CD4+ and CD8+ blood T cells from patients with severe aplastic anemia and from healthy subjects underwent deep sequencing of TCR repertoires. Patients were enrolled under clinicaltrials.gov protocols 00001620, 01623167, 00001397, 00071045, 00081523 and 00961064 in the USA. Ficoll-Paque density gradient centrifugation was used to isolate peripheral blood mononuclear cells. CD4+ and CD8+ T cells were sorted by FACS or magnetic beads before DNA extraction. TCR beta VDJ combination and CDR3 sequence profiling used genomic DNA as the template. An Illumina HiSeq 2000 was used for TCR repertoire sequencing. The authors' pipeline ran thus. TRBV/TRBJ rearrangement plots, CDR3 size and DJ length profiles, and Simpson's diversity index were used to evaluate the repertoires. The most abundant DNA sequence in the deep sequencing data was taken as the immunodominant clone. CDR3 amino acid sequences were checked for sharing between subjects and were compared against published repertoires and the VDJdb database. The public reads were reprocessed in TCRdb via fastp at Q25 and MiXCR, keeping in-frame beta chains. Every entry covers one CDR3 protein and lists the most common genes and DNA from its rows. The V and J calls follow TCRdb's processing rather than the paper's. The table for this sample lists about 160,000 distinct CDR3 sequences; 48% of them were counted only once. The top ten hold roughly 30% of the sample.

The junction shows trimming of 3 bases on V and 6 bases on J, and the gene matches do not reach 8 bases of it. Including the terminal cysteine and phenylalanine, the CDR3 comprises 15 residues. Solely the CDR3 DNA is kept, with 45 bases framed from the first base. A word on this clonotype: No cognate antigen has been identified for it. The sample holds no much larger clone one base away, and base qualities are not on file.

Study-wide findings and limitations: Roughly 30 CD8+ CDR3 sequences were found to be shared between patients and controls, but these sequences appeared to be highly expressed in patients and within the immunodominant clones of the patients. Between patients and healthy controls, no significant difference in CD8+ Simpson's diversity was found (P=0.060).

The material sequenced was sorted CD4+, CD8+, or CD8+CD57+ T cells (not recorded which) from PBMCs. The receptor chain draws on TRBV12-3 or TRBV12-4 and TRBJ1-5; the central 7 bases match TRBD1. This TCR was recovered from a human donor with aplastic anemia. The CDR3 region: CASSLGDSQVQPQHF. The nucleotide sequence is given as TGTGCCAGCAGTTTGGGGGACAGCCAGGTTCAGCCCCAGCATTTT.